The present T cell receptor beta chain was sequenced within a study of control samples from healthy donors and cancer patients. This CDR3 region has 13 residues. Germline V gene data show CDR1 as SGHRS and CDR2 as YFSETQ. V lost 2 bases to trimming and J lost 2 bases; unmatched junction nucleotides: 1. Method: immunoSEQ multiplex PCR; TCRdb's copy keeps in-frame clones and lacks some. This table has 120,000 or so clones, about nine tenths appearing once. The source is a man aged 40-49 years in good health. This sequence joins TRBV5-1 and TRBJ2-7; TRBD2 matches 7 bases. The sequencing sample was made of blood. DNA of the CDR3: TGCGCCAGCAGCTTTGGACTAGCCTACGAGCAGTACTTC. It yields the protein CASSFGLAYEQYF. The variable domain in full, completed from reference TRBV5-1 and TRBJ2-7, reads KAGVTQTPRYLIKTRGQQVTLSCSPISGHRSVSWYQQTPGQGLQFLFEYFSETQRNKGNFPGRFSGRQFSNSRSEMNVSTLELGDSALYLCASSFGLAYEQYFGPGTRLTVT.